Described below is a single T cell receptor beta chain sequence and its context. Its antigen is not identified. The sample comes from a study of OX40 agonist ivuxolimab in advanced cancers. The overall study: The dose-escalation cohort had hepatocellular carcinoma, melanoma, renal cell or head and neck cancer. Broader study findings: Among the lowest peripheral clonal expansion occurred in 0.1-3.0 mg/kg partial responders.

The protocol was immunoSEQ multiplex PCR, while the TCRdb copy is restricted to in-frame clones and leaves out a portion. The data contain about 80,000 clones, more than 75% of them singletons. Blood got drawn at baseline, again on cycle 4 day 1, and then on cycle 7 day 1. This CDR3 region has 15 residues. The V segment lost 6 bases and the J segment 5 bases; nucleotides outside the gene matches: 8. Germline loops: CDR1 MNHEY, CDR2 SVGAGI. The J gene is TRBJ2-2, the V gene TRBV6-5; TRBD1 agrees at 8 bases. The TCR was taken from an adult with an advanced solid tumor such as melanoma, head and neck, liver or kidney cancer. Sequenced here: CD4+ or CD8+ T cells sorted from blood, sampled in a trial of the OX40 agonist ivuxolimab. CDR3: CASRRDRGWTGELFF. The CDR3 nucleotides are TGTGCCAGCAGACGAGACAGGGGTTGGACCGGGGAGCTGTTTTTT.